In its sample, the clone carrying this T cell receptor (beta chain) was seen many times. The sample originates from a study of early T cells in non-severe SARS-CoV-2 infection. Researchers attached unique molecular identifiers to individual cDNA molecules. Each CDR3 protein gets one entry after TCRdb re-called the 5' RACE reads with MiXCR. Of 26,000 or so distinct CDR3 sequences detected, less than 6% appear once; the ten largest clones hold 2% to 3%. Material: whole blood. This TCR derives from an adult who was a healthcare worker with PCR-confirmed SARS-CoV-2 infection or an uninfected control (not recorded which).

CDR3 DNA sequence: TGTGCCAGCACGGACAGGGGCGGGGGAAACACCATATATTTT. Protein product: CASTDRGGGNTIYF. The V gene is TRBV14, the J gene TRBJ1-3; the match to TRBD1 covers 9 bases. The CDR3 is 14 amino acids. V was pared by 7 bases and J by 4 bases, with 5 bases of the junction left unmatched. Germline V gene lookup returns CDR1 SGHDN and CDR2 FVKESK.